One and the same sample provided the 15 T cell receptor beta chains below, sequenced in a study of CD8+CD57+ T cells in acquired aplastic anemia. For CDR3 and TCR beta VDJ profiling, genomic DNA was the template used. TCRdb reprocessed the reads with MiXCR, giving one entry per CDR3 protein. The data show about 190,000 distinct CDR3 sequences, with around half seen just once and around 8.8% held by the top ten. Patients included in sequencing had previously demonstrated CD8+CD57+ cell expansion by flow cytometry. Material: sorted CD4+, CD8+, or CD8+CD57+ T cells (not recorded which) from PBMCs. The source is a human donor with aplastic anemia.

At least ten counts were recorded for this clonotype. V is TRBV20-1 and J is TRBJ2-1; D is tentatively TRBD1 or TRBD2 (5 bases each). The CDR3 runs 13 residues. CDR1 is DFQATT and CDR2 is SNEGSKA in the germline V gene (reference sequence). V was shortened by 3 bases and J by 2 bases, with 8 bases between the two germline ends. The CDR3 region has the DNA TGCAGTGCTAGCCGAGGGGCCTACAATGAGCAGTTCTTC. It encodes CSASRGAYNEQFF.

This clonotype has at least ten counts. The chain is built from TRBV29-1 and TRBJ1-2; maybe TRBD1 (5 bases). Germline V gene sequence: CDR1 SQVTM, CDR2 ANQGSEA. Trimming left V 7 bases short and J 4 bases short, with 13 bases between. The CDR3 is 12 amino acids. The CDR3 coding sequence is TGCAGCGGCACGGACAAGTTCTATGGCTACACCTTC. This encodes CSGTDKFYGYTF.

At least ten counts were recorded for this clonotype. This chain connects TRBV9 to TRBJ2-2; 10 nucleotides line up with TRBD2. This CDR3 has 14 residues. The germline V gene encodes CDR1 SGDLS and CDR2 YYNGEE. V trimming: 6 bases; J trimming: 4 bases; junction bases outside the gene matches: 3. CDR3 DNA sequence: TGTGCCAGCAACCTAGCGGGAGTCACCGGGGAGCTGTTTTTT. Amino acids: CASNLAGVTGELFF.

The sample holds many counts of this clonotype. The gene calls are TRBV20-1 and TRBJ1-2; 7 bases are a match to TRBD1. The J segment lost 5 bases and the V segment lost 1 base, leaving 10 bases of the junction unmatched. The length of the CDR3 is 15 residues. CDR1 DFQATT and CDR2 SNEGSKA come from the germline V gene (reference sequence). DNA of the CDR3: TGCAGTGCTAGAGCCGTCCGACAGGGTTGGTATGGCTACACCTTC. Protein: CSARAVRQGWYGYTF.

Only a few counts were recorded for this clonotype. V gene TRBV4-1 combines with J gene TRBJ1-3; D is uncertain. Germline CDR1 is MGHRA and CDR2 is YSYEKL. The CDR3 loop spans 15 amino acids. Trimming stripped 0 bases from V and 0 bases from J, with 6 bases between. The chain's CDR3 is CASSQDLSSGNTIYF. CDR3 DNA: TGCGCCAGCAGCCAAGATCTGAGCTCTGGAAACACCATATATTTT.

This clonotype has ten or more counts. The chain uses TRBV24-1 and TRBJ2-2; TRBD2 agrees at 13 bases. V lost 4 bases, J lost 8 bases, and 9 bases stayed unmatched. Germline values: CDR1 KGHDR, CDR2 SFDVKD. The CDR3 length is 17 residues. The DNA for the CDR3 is TGTGCCACCAGTGAGCCGCGGACTAGCGGGAGAGCTGGGGAGCTGTTTTTT. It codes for CATSEPRTSGRAGELFF.

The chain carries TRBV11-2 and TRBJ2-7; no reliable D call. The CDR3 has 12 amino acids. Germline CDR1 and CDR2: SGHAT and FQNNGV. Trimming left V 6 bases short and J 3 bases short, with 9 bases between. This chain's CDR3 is CASSPTYYEQYF. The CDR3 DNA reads TGTGCCAGCAGTCCCACCTACTACGAGCAGTACTTC.

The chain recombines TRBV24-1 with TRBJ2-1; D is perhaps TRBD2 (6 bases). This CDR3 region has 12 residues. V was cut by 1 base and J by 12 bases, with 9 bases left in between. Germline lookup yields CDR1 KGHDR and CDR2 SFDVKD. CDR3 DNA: TGTGCCACCAGTGATTTTAGCGGTAGGCAGTTCTTC. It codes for CATSDFSGRQFF.

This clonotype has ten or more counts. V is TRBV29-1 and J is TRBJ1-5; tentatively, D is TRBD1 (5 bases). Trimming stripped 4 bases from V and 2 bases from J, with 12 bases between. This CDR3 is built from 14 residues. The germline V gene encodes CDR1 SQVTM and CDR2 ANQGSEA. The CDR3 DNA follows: TGCAGCGTTGTATTGGGGGATGGCAATCAGCCCCAGCATTTT. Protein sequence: CSVVLGDGNQPQHF.

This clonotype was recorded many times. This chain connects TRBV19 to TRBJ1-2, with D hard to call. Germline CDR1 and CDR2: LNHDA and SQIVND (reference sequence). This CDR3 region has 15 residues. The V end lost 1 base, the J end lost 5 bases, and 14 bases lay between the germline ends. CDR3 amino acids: CASSIGAGSRYGYTF. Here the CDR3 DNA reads TGTGCCAGTAGTATAGGGGCTGGGTCCAGATATGGCTACACCTTC.

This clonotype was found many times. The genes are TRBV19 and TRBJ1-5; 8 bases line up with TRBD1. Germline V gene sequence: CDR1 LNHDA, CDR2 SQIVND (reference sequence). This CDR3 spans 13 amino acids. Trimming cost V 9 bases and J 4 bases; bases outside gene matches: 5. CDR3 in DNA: TGTGCCAGCGGGGGGGACAGGAATCAGCCCCAGCATTTT. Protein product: CASGGDRNQPQHF.

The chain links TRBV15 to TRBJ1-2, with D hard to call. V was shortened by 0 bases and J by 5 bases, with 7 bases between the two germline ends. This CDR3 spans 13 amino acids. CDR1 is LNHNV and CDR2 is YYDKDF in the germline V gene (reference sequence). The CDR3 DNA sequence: TGTGCCACCAGCAGAGATTCGGATTATGGCTACACCTTC. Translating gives CATSRDSDYGYTF.

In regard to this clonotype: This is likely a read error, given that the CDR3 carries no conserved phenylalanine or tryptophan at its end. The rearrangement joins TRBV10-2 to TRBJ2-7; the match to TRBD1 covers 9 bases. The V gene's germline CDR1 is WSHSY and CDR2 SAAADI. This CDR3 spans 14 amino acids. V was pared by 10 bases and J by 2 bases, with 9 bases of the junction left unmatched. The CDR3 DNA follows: TGCGCCACGAAGCCCGGGACAGGGACCTACGAGCAGTACCTC. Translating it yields CATKPGTGTYEQYL.

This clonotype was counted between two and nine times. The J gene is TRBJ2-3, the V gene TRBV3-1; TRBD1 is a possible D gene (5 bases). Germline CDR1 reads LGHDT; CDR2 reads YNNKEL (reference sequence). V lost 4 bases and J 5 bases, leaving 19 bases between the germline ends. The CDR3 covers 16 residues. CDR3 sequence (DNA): TGTGCCAGCAGCCTACCACGCGGCAGGGCTGAAGATACGCAGTATTTT. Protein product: CASSLPRGRAEDTQYF.

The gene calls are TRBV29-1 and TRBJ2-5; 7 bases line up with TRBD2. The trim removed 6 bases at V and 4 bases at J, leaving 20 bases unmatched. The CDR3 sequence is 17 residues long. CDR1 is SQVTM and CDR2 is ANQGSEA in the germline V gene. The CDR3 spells CSVGGRSTGGGGETQYF. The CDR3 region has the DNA TGCAGCGTGGGCGGCCGCTCTACGGGGGGAGGTGGAGAGACCCAGTACTTC.